The T cell receptor (beta chain) described here comes from a study of blood T cells in healthy people across ages. A J-beta primer mix and a sample-barcoded 5' primer were used in a second PCR of about 7 to 11 cycles. One entry per CDR3 protein results from TCRdb running MiXCR on the 5' RACE reads. The profile shows 700,000 to 900,000 distinct CDR3 sequences, 20% to 30% of them singletons. This clonotype has just a few counts. PBMCs, at least 7 million per sample, were isolated. The CDR3 consists of 13 residues. V shed 5 bases, J shed 8 bases, and the junction held 6 bases outside the gene matches. Germline V gives CDR1 KGHDR, CDR2 SFDVKD. These data were also filed under a second study, of T cells of mothers and their children.

The clonotype comes from a boy aged 5-17 years in good health. The sequenced sample consisted of blood. The rearrangement links TRBV24-1 to TRBJ1-2; 8 nucleotides align to TRBD1. The CDR3 protein is CATSAQGERGYTF. Written as DNA, the CDR3 is TGTGCCACCAGTGCACAGGGGGAAAGGGGCTACACCTTC.